The present entry profiles one TCR beta chain with its context. Antigen unknown. The PCR had 60 Vbeta and 13 Jbeta primers. The repertoire was sequenced with immunoSEQ multiplex PCR; TCRdb's copy has only in-frame clones and lacks some. This table holds 140,000 to 150,000 clones, 75% to 85% found once. The CDR3 contains 14 residues. V gave up 6 bases and J gave up 5 bases; unmatched junction bases: 10. Germline loops: CDR1 SQVTM, CDR2 ANQGSEA. This sample is part of a study of cytomegalovirus exposure and HLA in healthy donors. Study-wide points: Several of the most significant clusters appeared, in a later analysis, to be linked to common viral pathogens.

The specimen sequenced was PBMCs. The chain carries TRBV29-1 and TRBJ1-1; 9 bases match TRBD1. This TCR was sampled from a young woman in good health and CMV-seropositive. This CDR3 reads CSVLTGGAGTEAFF. In DNA form, the CDR3 reads TGCAGCGTACTTACAGGGGGCGCAGGTACTGAAGCTTTCTTT.